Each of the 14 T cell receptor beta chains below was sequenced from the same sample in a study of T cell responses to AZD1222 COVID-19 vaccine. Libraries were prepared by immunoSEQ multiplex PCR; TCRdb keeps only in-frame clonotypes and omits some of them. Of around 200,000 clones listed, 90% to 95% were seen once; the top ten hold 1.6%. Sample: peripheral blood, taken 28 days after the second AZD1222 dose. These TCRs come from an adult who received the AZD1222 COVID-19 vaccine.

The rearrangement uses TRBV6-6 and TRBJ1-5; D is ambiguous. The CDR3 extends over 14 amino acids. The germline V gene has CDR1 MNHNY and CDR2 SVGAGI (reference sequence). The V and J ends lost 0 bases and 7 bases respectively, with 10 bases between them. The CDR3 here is CASSYSSTEQPQHF. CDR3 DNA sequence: TGTGCCAGCAGTTACTCAAGTACAGAGCAGCCCCAGCATTTT.

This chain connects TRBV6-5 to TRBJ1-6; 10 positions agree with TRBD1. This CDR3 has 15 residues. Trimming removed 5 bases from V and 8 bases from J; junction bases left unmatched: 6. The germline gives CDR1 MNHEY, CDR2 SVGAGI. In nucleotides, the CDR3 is TGTGCCAGCAGTCAGACAGGGGGCCGCCATTCACCCCTCCACTTT. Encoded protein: CASSQTGGRHSPLHF.

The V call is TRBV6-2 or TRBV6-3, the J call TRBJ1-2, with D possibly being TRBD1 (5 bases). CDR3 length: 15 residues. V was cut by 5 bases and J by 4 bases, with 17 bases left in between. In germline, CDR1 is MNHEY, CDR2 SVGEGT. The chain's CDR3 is CASSPRGGSPYGYTF. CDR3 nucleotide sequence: TGTGCCAGCAGTCCCCGGGGGGGATCCCCCTATGGCTACACCTTC.

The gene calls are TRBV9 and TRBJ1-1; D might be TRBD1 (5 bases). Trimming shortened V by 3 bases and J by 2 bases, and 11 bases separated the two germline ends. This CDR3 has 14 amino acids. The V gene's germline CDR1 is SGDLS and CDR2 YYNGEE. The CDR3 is CASSGEGSNTEAFF. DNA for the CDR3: TGTGCCAGCAGCGGAGAGGGGAGTAACACTGAAGCTTTCTTT. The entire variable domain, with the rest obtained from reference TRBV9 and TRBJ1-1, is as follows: DSGVTQTPKHLITATGQRVTLRCSPRSGDLSVYWYQQSLDQGLQFLIQYYNGEERAKGNILERFSAQQFPDLHSELNLSSLELGDSALYFCASSGEGSNTEAFFGQGTRLTVV.

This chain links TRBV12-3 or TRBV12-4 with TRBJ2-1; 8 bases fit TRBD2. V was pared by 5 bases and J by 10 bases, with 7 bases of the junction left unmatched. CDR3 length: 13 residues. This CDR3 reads CASSPGGDWEQFF. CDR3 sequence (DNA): TGTGCCAGCAGTCCGGGGGGGGACTGGGAGCAGTTCTTC.

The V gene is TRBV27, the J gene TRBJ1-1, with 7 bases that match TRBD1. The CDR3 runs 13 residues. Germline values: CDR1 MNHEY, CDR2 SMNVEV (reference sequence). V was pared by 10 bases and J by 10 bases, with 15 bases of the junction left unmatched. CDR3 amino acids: CATSGTVASGAFF. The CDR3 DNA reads TGTGCCACATCGGGGACAGTTGCATCAGGAGCTTTCTTT.

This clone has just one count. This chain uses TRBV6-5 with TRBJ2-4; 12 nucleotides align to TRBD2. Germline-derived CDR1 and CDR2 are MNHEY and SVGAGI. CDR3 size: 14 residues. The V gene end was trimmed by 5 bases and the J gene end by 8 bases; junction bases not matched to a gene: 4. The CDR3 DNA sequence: TGTGCCAGCAGTCGCACTAGCGGGAGGTACATTCAGTACTTC. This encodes CASSRTSGRYIQYF.

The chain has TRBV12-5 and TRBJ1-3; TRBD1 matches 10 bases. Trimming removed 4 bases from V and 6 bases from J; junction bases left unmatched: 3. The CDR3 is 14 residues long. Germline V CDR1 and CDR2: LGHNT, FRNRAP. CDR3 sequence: CASGSTGGENTIYF. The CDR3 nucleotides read TGTGCTAGTGGTTCGACAGGGGGCGAAAACACCATATATTTT.

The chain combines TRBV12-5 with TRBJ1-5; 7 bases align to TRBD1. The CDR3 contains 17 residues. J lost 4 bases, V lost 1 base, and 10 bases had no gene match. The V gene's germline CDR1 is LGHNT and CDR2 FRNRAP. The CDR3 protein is CASGLGQGMRRNQPQHF. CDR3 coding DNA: TGTGCTAGTGGTTTGGGACAGGGCATGAGGCGGAATCAGCCCCAGCATTTT. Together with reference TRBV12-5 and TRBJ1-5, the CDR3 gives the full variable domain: DARVTQTPRHKVTEMGQEVTMRCQPILGHNTVFWYRQTMMQGLELLAYFRNRAPLDDSGMPKDRFSAEMPDATLATLKIQPSEPRDSAVYFCASGLGQGMRRNQPQHFGDGTRLSIL.

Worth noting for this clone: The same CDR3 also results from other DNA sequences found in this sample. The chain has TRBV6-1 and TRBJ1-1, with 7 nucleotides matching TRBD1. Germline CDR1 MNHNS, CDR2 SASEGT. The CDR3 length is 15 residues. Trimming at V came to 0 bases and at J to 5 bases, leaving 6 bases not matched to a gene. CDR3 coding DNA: TGTGCCAGCAGTGAAGCAGGCAGGGGGGGAACTGAAGCTTTCTTT. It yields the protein CASSEAGRGGTEAFF.

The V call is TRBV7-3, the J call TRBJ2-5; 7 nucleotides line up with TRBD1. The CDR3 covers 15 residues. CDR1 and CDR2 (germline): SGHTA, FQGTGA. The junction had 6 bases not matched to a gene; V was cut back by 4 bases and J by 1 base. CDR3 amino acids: CASSSYGTAQETQYF. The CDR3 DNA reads TGTGCCAGCAGCTCGTACGGGACAGCCCAAGAGACCCAGTACTTC.

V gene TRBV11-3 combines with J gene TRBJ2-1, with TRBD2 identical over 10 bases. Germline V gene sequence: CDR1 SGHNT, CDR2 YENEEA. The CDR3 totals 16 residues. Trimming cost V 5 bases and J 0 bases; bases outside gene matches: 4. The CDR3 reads CASSERLAGSYNEQFF. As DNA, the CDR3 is TGTGCCAGCAGCGAACGACTAGCGGGCTCCTACAATGAGCAGTTCTTC.

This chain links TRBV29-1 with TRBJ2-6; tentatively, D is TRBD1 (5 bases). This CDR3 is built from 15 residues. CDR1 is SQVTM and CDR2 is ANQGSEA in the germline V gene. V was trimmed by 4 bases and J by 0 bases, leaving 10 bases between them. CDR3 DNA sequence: TGCAGCGTTGTCAGGGAATCCTCTGGGGCCAACGTCCTGACTTTC. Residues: CSVVRESSGANVLTF.

CDR3 region: CASSPAGRQGSSPLHF. The CDR3 DNA reads as TGCGCCAGCAGCCCCGCAGGGCGACAGGGTAGTTCACCCCTCCACTTT. J is TRBJ1-6 and V is TRBV5-1; 7 nucleotides line up with TRBD1. The length of the CDR3 is 16 residues. Germline CDR1 is SGHRS and CDR2 is YFSETQ. V was pared by 4 bases and J by 9 bases, with 13 bases of the junction left unmatched.